What follows is one T cell receptor beta chain and its context. The data stem from a study of blood T cell repertoires in COVID-19. The germline V gene encodes CDR1 MNHEY and CDR2 SMNVEV (reference sequence). Trimming at V came to 6 bases and at J to 6 bases, leaving 5 bases not matched to a gene. This CDR3 is 14 amino acids long. Per the authors' pipeline: Amplified reference gene primers provided the basis for estimating nucleated cell counts. Data came from immunoSEQ multiplex PCR; TCRdb stores just in-frame clones and leaves some out. D and trimming were read from the DNA, whereas the V and J calls and clone size are those reported in that table. The data contain around 320,000 clones, roughly 89% of them singletons.

Sequenced input: peripheral blood. The chain combines TRBV27 with TRBJ2-2; the match to TRBD1 covers 9 bases. The origin of this receptor is a woman aged 30 to 39 with COVID-19, enrolled during active disease. The CDR3: CASRGTGYSGELFF. In DNA, the CDR3 is TGTGCCAGCAGAGGGACAGGGTATTCCGGGGAGCTGTTTTTT.